Following are 19 T cell receptor beta chains from one sample sequenced in a study of cytomegalovirus exposure and HLA in healthy donors. PCR was performed using 60 Vbeta and 13 Jbeta primers. The method was immunoSEQ multiplex PCR; TCRdb's version includes in-frame clones alone and lacks a portion of them. This table holds 150,000 to 200,000 clones. Sample: PBMCs. Source of these receptors: a young woman in good health and CMV-seropositive.

The J gene is TRBJ2-2, the V gene TRBV18; perhaps TRBD1 as D (6 bases). CDR1 and CDR2 from the germline V gene are KGHSH and LQKENI. The germline V and J ends were trimmed by 3 bases and 7 bases, with 12 bases remaining between them. CDR3 length equals 14 residues. The CDR3 region is CASSPRTQGGELFF. CDR3 coding DNA: TGTGCCAGCTCACCTCGAACACAGGGCGGGGAGCTGTTTTTT. Drawing the rest from reference TRBV18 and TRBJ2-2, the complete variable domain is NAGVMQNPRHLVRRRGQEARLRCSPMKGHSHVYWYRQLPEEGLKFMVYLQKENIIDESGMPKERFSAEFPKEGPSILRIQQVVRGDSAAYFCASSPRTQGGELFFGEGSRLTVL.

The V call is TRBV30, the J call TRBJ2-3; 11 bases are a match to TRBD2. The trim removed 2 bases at V and 6 bases at J, leaving 4 bases unmatched. The CDR3 has 14 residues. CDR1 is GTSNPN and CDR2 is SVGIG in the germline V gene (reference sequence). The CDR3 DNA follows: TGTGCCTGGAGTAAAACTAGCGGGAGCGATACGCAGTATTTT. Translating it yields CAWSKTSGSDTQYF.

This chain joins TRBV7-2 and TRBJ1-3, with 7 bases aligning to TRBD1. The V gene end was trimmed by 4 bases and the J gene end by 9 bases; junction bases not matched to a gene: 6. This CDR3 is built from 13 residues. Germline assignment: CDR1 SGHTA and CDR2 FQGNSA. The chain's CDR3 is CASSSKQGSTIYF. The CDR3 DNA reads TGTGCCAGCAGCTCAAAACAGGGGAGCACCATATATTTT.

V gene TRBV6-1 combines with J gene TRBJ1-2; D remains ambiguous. Germline V lookup: CDR1 MNHNS, CDR2 SASEGT. CDR3 size: 18 residues. The ends were cut back, 2 bases at V and 0 bases at J, with 19 bases in the middle. The CDR3 loop is CASSEQRTGKLANYGYTF. CDR3 nucleotides: TGTGCCAGCAGTGAACAGCGGACGGGTAAATTAGCTAACTATGGCTACACCTTC.

The chain has TRBV6-6 and TRBJ2-3; D may be TRBD2 (6 bases). This CDR3 spans 13 amino acids. V was trimmed by 4 bases and J by 13 bases, leaving 18 bases between them. Germline V gives CDR1 MNHNY, CDR2 SVGAGI (reference sequence). The CDR3 bases are TGTGCCAGCAGTTCTCCGGGACTCCGCCGGGAGTATTTT. It encodes CASSSPGLRREYF.

This chain joins TRBV9 and TRBJ2-7; 8 nucleotides align to TRBD1. The CDR3 has 15 amino acids. Germline trimming cut 3 bases from V and 2 bases from J; bases unmatched to any gene: 7. In germline, CDR1 is SGDLS, CDR2 YYNGEE. This CDR3 reads CASSATGTGTYEQYF. In DNA form, the CDR3 reads TGTGCCAGCAGCGCCACCGGGACAGGAACCTACGAGCAGTACTTC.

This sequence joins TRBV5-1 and TRBJ1-6, with 9 bases that match TRBD1. The V gene end was trimmed by 4 bases and the J gene end by 9 bases; junction bases not matched to a gene: 5. The CDR3 sequence is 14 residues long. Germline V lookup: CDR1 SGHRS, CDR2 YFSETQ. The CDR3 sequence: CASSAGDRVSPLHF. In DNA, the CDR3 is TGCGCCAGCAGCGCGGGGGACAGGGTTTCACCCCTCCACTTT.

The J gene is TRBJ1-5, the V gene TRBV15; 7 bases match TRBD1. V shed 2 bases and J 4 bases; nucleotides not matched to a gene: 8. The CDR3 spans 16 residues. The germline CDR1 and CDR2 sequences are LNHNV and YYDKDF (reference sequence). CDR3 nucleotides: TGTGCCACCAGCAGACGGACAGGAAGGGCAAATCAGCCCCAGCATTTT. Translated: CATSRRTGRANQPQHF.

J is TRBJ2-7 and V is TRBV20-1; D ambiguous. V gave up 6 bases and J gave up 9 bases, with 15 bases separating them. The CDR3 length is 11 residues. In germline, CDR1 is DFQATT, CDR2 SNEGSKA (reference sequence). DNA for the CDR3: TGCAGTGCAAAAGAACCCTATGCGCAGTACTTC. Amino acid sequence: CSAKEPYAQYF.

The V and J genes are TRBV4-3 and TRBJ2-4; 9 positions agree with TRBD2. This CDR3 region has 15 residues. The ends lost 0 bases at V and 9 bases at J; junction bases unmatched: 6. Germline V gene sequence: CDR1 LGHNA, CDR2 YSLEER. The chain's CDR3 is CASSQERGGLGIQYF. The CDR3 bases are TGCGCCAGCAGCCAAGAGCGGGGGGGCTTGGGCATTCAGTACTTC.

The gene calls are TRBV5-1 and TRBJ2-3; 7 bases line up with TRBD2. Germline V gene data show CDR1 as SGHRS and CDR2 as YFSETQ. The junction had 10 bases not matched to a gene; V was cut back by 4 bases and J by 2 bases. The CDR3 covers 16 residues. The CDR3 DNA follows: TGCGCCAGCAGCCGCGGGGGAAACACCTTCACAGATACGCAGTATTTT. Its protein is CASSRGGNTFTDTQYF.

The V gene is TRBV7-2, the J gene TRBJ1-2; D unclear. This CDR3 region has 13 residues. Germline values: CDR1 SGHTA, CDR2 FQGNSA. Trimming took 5 bases from V and 0 from J, leaving 7 bases between them. The CDR3 loop is CASSIPPNYGYTF. The CDR3 nucleotides are TGTGCCAGCAGCATTCCTCCTAACTATGGCTACACCTTC.

DNA of the CDR3: TGTGCCAGCAGCCCAAACAGGGGGCAAACCTACGAGCAGTACTTC. Amino acid sequence: CASSPNRGQTYEQYF. The gene calls are TRBV11-3 and TRBJ2-7; 9 positions agree with TRBD1. From germline, CDR1 is SGHNT and CDR2 YENEEA. The ends lost 5 bases at V and 2 bases at J; junction bases unmatched: 7. The CDR3 loop spans 15 amino acids. The full variable domain, rest sourced from reference TRBV11-3 and TRBJ2-7, is EAGVVQSPRYKIIEKKQPVAFWCNPISGHNTLYWYLQNLGQGPELLIRYENEEAVDDSQLPKDRFSAERLKGVDSTLKIQPAELGDSAVYLCASSPNRGQTYEQYFGPGTRLTVT.

The chain is built from TRBV4-2 and TRBJ1-6; D not resolved. The ends were cut back, 0 bases at V and 0 bases at J, with 12 bases in the middle. Germline CDR1 reads LGHNA; CDR2 reads YNFKEQ. The CDR3 totals 18 residues. CDR3 bases: TGTGCCAGCAGCCAAGATCAATCAGGCAGCTCCTATAATTCACCCCTCCACTTT. This translates into CASSQDQSGSSYNSPLHF.

The chain employs TRBV12-5 and TRBJ2-7; 9 positions match TRBD2. Trimming took 0 bases from V and 3 from J; bases not matched to a gene: 6. The CDR3 has 16 amino acids. CDR1 is LGHNT and CDR2 is FRNRAP in the germline V gene. The CDR3 here is CASGLVVSGSIYEQYF. The CDR3 coding sequence is TGTGCTAGTGGTTTGGTAGTTAGCGGGAGTATCTACGAGCAGTACTTC.

In DNA, the CDR3 is TGCAGCGTGGGACTTGGGGGCAATCAGCCCCAGCATTTT. Translating gives CSVGLGGNQPQHF. The genes are TRBV29-1 and TRBJ1-5; tentatively, D is TRBD1 (5 bases). The length of the CDR3 is 13 residues. V lost 6 bases to trimming and J lost 2 bases, with 11 bases between them. Germline V CDR1 and CDR2: SQVTM, ANQGSEA.

The J gene is TRBJ1-1, the V gene TRBV5-6; D not resolved. Trimming removed 4 bases at V and 6 bases at J, with 19 bases between. CDR1 and CDR2 (germline): SGHDT, YYEEEE. The CDR3 loop spans 15 amino acids. This CDR3 reads CASSHDDSLGAEAFF. CDR3 bases: TGTGCCAGCAGCCACGACGACTCCCTAGGCGCTGAAGCTTTCTTT.

The chain carries TRBV18 and TRBJ2-3; TRBD2 aligns across 9 bases. Trimming at V came to 3 bases and at J to 0 bases, leaving 4 bases not matched to a gene. Germline V gene data show CDR1 as KGHSH and CDR2 as LQKENI. The CDR3 totals 16 residues. The CDR3 sequence is CASSPLAGHSTDTQYF. CDR3 bases: TGTGCCAGCTCACCCCTAGCGGGACATAGCACAGATACGCAGTATTTT.

As concerns this clone: The junction does not match germline at one end; this may be a read error. V is TRBV13 and J is TRBJ2-1; the match to TRBD2 covers 7 bases. Germline V gives CDR1 PRHDT, CDR2 FYEKMQ (reference sequence). The CDR3 runs to 12 residues. The CDR3, as DNA: TGTGCCAGCAGCGTAGGGACTACGACACAGTTCTTC. This codes for CASSVGTTTQFF.